This TCR beta chain came from a study of blood T cell repertoires in COVID-19. Turning to the study itself: T cells, B-cell-depleted T cells, or PBMCs supplied cDNA or gDNA.

In the original workflow: The authors estimated nucleated cell counts from reference gene primer amplification. TCRdb's table, derived via immunoSEQ multiplex PCR, lists solely in-frame clones and lacks some. V and J calls and clone size are copied from that table; D and trimming were computed from the DNA. In the table there are a few hundred thousand clones, roughly 86% of which are singletons. Material for sequencing was peripheral blood. The clonotype comes from a woman in her forties or fifties with acute or convalescent COVID-19.

The CDR3 reads CASSIDADEKLFF. The CDR3 nucleotides read TGTGCCAGTAGTATAGACGCAGATGAAAAACTGTTTTTT. The chain links TRBV19 to TRBJ1-4; D ambiguous. Per germline, CDR1 LNHDA and CDR2 SQIVND (reference sequence). CDR3 size: 13 residues. V lost 0 bases and J lost 6, with 5 bases in between.